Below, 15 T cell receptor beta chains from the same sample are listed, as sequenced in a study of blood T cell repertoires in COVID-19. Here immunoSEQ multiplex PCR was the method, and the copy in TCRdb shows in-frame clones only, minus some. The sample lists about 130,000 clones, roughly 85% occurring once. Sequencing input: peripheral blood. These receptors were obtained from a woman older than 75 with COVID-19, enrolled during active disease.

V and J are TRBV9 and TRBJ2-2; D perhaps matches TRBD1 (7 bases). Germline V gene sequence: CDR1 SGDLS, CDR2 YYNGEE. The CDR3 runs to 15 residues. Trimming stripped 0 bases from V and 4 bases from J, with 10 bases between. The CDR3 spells CASSVGQGGTGELFF. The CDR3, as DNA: TGTGCCAGCAGCGTAGGGCAGGGGGGCACCGGGGAGCTGTTTTTT. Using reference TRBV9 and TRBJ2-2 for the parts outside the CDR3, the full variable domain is DSGVTQTPKHLITATGQRVTLRCSPRSGDLSVYWYQQSLDQGLQFLIQYYNGEERAKGNILERFSAQQFPDLHSELNLSSLELGDSALYFCASSVGQGGTGELFFGEGSRLTVL.

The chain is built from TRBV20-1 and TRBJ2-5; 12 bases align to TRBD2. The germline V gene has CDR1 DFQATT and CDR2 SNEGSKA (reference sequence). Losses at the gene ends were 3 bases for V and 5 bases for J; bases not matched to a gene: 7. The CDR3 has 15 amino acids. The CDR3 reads CSASSLAGGPETQYF. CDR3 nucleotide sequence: TGCAGTGCTAGTTCTCTAGCGGGAGGGCCGGAGACCCAGTACTTC.

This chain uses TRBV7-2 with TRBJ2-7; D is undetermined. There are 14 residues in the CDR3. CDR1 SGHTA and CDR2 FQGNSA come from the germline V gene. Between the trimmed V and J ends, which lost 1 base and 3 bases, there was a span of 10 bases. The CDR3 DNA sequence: TGTGCCAGCAGCTTAGATGTCGGTAACTACGAGCAGTACTTC. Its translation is CASSLDVGNYEQYF.

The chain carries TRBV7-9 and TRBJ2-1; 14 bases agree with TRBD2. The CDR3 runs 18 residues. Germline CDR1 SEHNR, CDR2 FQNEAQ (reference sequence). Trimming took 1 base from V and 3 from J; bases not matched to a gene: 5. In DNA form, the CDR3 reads TGTGCCAGCAGCTTAGAGGGACTAGCGGGAGTGGGCTACAATGAGCAGTTCTTC. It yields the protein CASSLEGLAGVGYNEQFF.

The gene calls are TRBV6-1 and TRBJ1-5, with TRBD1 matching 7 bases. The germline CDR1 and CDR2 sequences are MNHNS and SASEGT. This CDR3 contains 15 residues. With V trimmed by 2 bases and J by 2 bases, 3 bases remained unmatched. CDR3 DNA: TGTGCCAGCAGTGAACAGGGGGTTGGCAATCAGCCCCAGCATTTT. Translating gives CASSEQGVGNQPQHF.

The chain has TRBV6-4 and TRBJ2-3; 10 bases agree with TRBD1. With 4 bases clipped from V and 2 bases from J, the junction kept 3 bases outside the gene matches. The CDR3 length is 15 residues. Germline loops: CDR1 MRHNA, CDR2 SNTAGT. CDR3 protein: CASSAGTGDTDTQYF. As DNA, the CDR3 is TGTGCCAGCAGTGCCGGGACAGGGGACACAGATACGCAGTATTTT.

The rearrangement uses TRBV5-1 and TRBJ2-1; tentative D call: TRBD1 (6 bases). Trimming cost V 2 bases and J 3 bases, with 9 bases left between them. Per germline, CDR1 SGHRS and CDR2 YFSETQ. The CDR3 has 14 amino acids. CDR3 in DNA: TGCGCCAGCAGCTTTTCGGACAGCTACAATGAGCAGTTCTTC. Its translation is CASSFSDSYNEQFF.

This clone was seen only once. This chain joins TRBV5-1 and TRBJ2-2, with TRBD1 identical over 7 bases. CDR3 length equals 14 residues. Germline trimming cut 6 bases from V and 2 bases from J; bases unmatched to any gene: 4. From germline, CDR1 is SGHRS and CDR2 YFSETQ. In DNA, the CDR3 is TGCGCCAGCACCGGGACAGCTAACACCGGGGAGCTGTTTTTT. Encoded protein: CASTGTANTGELFF.

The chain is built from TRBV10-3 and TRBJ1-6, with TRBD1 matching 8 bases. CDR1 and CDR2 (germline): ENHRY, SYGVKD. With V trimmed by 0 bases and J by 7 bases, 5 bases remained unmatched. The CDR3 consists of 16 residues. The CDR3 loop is CAISESNNRGNSPLHF. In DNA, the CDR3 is TGTGCCATCAGTGAGTCGAACAACAGGGGGAATTCACCCCTCCACTTT.

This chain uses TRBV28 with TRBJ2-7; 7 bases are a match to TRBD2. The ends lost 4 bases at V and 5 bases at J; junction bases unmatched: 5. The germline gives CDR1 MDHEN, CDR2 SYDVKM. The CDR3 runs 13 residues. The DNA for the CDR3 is TGTGCCAGCAGTTCCGGGAGGCCTGACGAGCAGTACTTC. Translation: CASSSGRPDEQYF.

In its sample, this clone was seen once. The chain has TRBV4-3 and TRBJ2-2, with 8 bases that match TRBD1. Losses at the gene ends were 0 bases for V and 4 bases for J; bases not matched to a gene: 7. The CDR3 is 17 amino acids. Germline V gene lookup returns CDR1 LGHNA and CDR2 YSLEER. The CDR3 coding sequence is TGCGCCAGCAGCCAAGATTCGTCAGGACAGGGCACCGGGGAGCTGTTTTTT. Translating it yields CASSQDSSGQGTGELFF.

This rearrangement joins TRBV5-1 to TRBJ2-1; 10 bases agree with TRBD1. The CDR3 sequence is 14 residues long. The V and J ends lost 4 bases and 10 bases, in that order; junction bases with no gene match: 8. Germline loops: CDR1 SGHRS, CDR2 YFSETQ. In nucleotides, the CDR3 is TGCGCCAGCAGCCTGGGACAGGGGTTGTACGAGCAGTTCTTC. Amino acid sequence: CASSLGQGLYEQFF.

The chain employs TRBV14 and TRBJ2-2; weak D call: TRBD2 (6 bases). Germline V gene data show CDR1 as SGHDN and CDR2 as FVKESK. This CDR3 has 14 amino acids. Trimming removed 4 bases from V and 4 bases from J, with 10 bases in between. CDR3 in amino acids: CASSPRLGTGELFF. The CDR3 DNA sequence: TGTGCCAGCAGCCCCAGACTAGGCACCGGGGAGCTGTTTTTT.

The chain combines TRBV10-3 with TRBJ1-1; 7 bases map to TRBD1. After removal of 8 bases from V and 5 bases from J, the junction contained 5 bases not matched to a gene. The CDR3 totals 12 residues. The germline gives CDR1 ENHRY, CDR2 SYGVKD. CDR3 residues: CAIGPGGTEAFF. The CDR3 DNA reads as TGTGCCATCGGACCAGGGGGTACTGAAGCTTTCTTT.

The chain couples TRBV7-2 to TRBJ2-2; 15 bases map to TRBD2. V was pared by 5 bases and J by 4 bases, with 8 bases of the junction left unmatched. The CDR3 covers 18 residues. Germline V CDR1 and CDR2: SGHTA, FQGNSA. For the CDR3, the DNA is TGTGCCAGCAGCGGACCGGGACTAGCGGGGGGTGGCACCGGGGAGCTGTTTTTT. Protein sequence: CASSGPGLAGGGTGELFF.